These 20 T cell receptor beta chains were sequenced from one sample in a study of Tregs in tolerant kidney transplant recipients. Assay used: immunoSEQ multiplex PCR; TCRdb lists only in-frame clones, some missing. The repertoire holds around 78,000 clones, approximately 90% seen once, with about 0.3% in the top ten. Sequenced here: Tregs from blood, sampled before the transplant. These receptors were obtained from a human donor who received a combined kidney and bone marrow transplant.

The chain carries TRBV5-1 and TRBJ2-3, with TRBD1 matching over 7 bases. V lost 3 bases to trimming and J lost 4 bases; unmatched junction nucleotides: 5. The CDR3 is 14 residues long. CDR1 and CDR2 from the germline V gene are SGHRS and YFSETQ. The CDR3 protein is CASSSTGVADTQYF. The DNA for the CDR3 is TGCGCCAGCAGCTCCACAGGGGTGGCAGATACGCAGTATTTT.

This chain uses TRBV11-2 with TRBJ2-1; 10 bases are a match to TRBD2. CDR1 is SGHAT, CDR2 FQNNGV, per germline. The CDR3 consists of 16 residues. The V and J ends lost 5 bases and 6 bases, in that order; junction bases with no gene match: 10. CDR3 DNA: TGTGCCAGCAGCCCAGGGGTAGTAGCGGGAGGCAATGAGCAGTTCTTC. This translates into CASSPGVVAGGNEQFF.

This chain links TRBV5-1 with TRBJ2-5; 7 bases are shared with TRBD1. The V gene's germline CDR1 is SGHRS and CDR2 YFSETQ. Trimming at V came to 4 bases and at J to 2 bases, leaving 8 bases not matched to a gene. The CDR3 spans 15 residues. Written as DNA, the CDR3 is TGCGCCAGCAGCATACTCGGGACAGAGCAAGAGACCCAGTACTTC. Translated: CASSILGTEQETQYF.

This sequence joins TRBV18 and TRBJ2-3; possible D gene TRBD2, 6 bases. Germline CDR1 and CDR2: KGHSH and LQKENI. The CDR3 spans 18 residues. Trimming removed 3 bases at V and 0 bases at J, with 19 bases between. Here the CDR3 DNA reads TGTGCCAGCTCACCTTTGCCCTCCAGTGGAGGGAGCACAGATACGCAGTATTTT. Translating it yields CASSPLPSSGGSTDTQYF.

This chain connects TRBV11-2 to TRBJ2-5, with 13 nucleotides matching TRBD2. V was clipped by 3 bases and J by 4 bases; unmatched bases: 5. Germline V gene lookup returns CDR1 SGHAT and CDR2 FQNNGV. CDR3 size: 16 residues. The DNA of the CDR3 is TGTGCCAGCAGCTTGGGGACTAGCGGGATCATAGAGACCCAGTACTTC. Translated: CASSLGTSGIIETQYF.

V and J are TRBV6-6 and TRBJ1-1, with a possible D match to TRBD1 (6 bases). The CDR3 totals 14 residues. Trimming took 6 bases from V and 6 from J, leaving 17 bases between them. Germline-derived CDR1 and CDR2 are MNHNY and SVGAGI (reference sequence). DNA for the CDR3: TGTGCCAGCAGCACCGGGGGGGGGCGAGCTGAAGCTTTCTTT. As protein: CASSTGGGRAEAFF.

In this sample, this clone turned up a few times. CDR3 protein: CASSLVGDTEAFF. The CDR3 DNA follows: TGTGCCAGCAGCTTAGTGGGGGACACTGAAGCTTTCTTT. This chain joins TRBV11-3 and TRBJ1-1; perhaps TRBD1 as D (5 bases). The V end lost 1 base, the J end lost 3 bases, and 6 bases lay between the germline ends. This CDR3 comprises 13 residues. Germline values: CDR1 SGHNT, CDR2 YENEEA.

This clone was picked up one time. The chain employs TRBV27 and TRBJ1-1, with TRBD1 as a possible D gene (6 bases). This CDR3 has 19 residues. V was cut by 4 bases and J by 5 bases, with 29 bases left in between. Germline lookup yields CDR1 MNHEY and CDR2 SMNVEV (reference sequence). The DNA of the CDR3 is TGTGCCAGCAGTTCAGTGGCAGGGGACGTCGACAAAGGTGGAACTGAAGCTTTCTTT. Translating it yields CASSSVAGDVDKGGTEAFF.

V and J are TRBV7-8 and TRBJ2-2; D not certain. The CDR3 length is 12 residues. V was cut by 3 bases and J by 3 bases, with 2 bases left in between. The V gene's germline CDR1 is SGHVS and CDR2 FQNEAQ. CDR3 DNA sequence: TGTGCCAGCAGCTTCGACACCGGGGAGCTGTTTTTT. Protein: CASSFDTGELFF.

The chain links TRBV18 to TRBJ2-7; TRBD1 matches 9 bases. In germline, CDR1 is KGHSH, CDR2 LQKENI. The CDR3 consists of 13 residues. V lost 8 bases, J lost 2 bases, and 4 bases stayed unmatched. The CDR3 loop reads CASVQGATYEQYF. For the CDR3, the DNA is TGTGCCAGCGTACAGGGGGCAACCTACGAGCAGTACTTC.

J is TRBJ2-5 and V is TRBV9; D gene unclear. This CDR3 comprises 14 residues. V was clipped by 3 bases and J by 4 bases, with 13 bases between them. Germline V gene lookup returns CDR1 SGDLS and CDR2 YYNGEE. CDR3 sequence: CASSALGKGETQYF. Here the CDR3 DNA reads TGTGCCAGCAGCGCTCTTGGGAAGGGAGAGACCCAGTACTTC.

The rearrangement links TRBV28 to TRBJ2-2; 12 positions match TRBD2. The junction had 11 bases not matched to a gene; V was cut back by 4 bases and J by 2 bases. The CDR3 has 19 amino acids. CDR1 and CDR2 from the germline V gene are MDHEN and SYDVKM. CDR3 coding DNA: TGTGCCAGCAGTTCCAGACGCGGACTAGCGGGAACAAACACCGGGGAGCTGTTTTTT. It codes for CASSSRRGLAGTNTGELFF.

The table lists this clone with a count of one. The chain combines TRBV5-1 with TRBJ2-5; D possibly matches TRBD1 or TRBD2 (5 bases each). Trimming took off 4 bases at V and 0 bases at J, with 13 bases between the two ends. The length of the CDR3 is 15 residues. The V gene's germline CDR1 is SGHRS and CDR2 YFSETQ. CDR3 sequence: CASSREGLNQETQYF. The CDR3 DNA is TGCGCCAGCAGCCGAGAGGGGTTGAACCAAGAGACCCAGTACTTC. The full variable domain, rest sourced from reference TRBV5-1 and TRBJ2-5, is KAGVTQTPRYLIKTRGQQVTLSCSPISGHRSVSWYQQTPGQGLQFLFEYFSETQRNKGNFPGRFSGRQFSNSRSEMNVSTLELGDSALYLCASSREGLNQETQYFGPGTRLLVL.

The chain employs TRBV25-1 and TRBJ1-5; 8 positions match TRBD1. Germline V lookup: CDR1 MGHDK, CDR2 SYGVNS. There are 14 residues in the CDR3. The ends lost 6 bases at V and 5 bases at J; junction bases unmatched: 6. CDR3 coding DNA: TGTGCCAGCAGGGGGACAGGAGGTCATCAGCCCCAGCATTTT. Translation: CASRGTGGHQPQHF. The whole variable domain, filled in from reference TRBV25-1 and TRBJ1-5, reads EADIYQTPRYLVIGTGKKITLECSQTMGHDKMYWYQQDPGMELHLIHYSYGVNSTEKGDLSSESTVSRIRTEHFPLTLESARPSHTSQYLCASRGTGGHQPQHFGDGTRLSIL.

CDR3 sequence reads: CASSQDRDRGLNEQFF. CDR3 nucleotides: TGCGCCAGCAGCCAAGATCGGGACAGGGGGCTCAATGAGCAGTTCTTC. The chain uses TRBV4-1 and TRBJ2-1, with TRBD1 matching 12 bases. Germline V gene sequence: CDR1 MGHRA, CDR2 YSYEKL. The CDR3 runs 16 residues. V gave up 0 bases and J gave up 6 bases; unmatched junction bases: 3.

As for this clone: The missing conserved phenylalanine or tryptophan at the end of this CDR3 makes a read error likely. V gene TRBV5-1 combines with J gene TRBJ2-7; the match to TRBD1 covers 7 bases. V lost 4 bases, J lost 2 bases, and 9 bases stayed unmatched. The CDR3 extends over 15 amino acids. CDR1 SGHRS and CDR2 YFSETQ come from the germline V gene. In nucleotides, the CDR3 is TGCGCCAGCAGCGTGGGACCGGGACAGACCTACGAGCAGTACTCC. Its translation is CASSVGPGQTYEQYS.

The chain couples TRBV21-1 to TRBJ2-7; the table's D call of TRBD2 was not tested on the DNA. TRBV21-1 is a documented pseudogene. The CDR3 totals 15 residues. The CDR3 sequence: CASSWVRREVYEQYF. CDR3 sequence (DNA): TGTGCCAGCAGCTGGGTCAGACGGGAGGTGTACGAGCAGTACTTC.

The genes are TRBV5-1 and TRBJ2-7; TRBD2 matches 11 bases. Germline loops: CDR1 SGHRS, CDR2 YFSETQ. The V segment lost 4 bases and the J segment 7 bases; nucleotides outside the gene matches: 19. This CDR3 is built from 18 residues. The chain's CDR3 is CASSQGTSGPRDLEEQYF. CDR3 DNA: TGCGCCAGCAGCCAGGGGACTAGCGGTCCAAGGGACCTCGAGGAGCAGTACTTC.

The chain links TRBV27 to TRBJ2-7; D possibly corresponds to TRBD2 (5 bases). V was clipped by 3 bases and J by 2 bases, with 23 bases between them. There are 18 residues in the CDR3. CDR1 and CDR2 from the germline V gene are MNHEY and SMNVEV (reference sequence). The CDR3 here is CASSLVGSRGTTTYEQYF. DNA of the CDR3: TGTGCCAGCAGTTTGGTGGGCAGTCGGGGTACTACTACCTACGAGCAGTACTTC.

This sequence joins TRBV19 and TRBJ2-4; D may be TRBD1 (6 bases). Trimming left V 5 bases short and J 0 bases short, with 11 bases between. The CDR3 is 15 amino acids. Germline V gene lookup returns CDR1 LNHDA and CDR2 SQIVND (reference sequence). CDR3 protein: CASSPSGQAKNIQYF. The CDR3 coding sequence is TGTGCCAGTAGTCCCTCGGGACAAGCCAAAAACATTCAGTACTTC. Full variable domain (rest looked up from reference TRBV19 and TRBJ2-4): DGGITQSPKYLFRKEGQNVTLSCEQNLNHDAMYWYRQDPGQGLRLIYYSQIVNDFQKGDIAEGYSVSREKKESFPLTVTSAQKNPTAFYLCASSPSGQAKNIQYFGAGTRLSVL.